Listed here is a single T cell receptor beta chain. Its antigen is currently unknown. The data belong to a study of blood T cells in healthy people across ages. Whole-study findings and limits: Long-lived donors carried more naive CD4+ cells and greater diversity than aged donors.

Trimming removed 7 bases at V and 2 bases at J, with 14 bases between. Germline V gives CDR1 SNHLY, CDR2 FYNNEI. The CDR3 length is 14 residues. PCR was performed a second time for roughly 7 to 11 cycles using a sample-barcoded 5' primer and a J-beta primer mix. TCRdb re-derived calls from the 5' RACE reads in MiXCR, one entry per CDR3 protein. The sample includes 1 million to 1.2 million distinct CDR3 sequences, roughly two fifths of them seen just once. This receptor was identified in a man aged 18 to 29 in good health. The rearrangement joins TRBV2 to TRBJ1-2; D ambiguous. The sample taken for sequencing was blood. The CDR3 sequence: CASKVAGENYGYTF. The CDR3 DNA sequence: TGTGCCAGCAAGGTGGCAGGAGAGAACTATGGCTACACCTTC.